The sequence of this T cell receptor beta chain was determined in a study of control samples from healthy donors and cancer patients. TCRdb's copy holds only in-frame clones and misses some; the assay was immunoSEQ multiplex PCR. This sample has roughly 150,000 clones; 93% occur once, and the top ten carry around 5.4%. In germline, CDR1 is GTSNPN, CDR2 SVGIG (reference sequence). The CDR3 contains 14 residues. With V trimmed by 5 bases and J by 6 bases, 10 bases remained unmatched. This rearrangement joins TRBV30 to TRBJ2-1; 7 positions agree with TRBD1. Sample: blood. The receptor was isolated from a man between 18 and 29 years old in good health. CDR3 amino acids: CAWLPGQTINEQFF. CDR3 nucleotides: TGTGCCTGGCTTCCGGGACAGACTATCAATGAGCAGTTCTTC.